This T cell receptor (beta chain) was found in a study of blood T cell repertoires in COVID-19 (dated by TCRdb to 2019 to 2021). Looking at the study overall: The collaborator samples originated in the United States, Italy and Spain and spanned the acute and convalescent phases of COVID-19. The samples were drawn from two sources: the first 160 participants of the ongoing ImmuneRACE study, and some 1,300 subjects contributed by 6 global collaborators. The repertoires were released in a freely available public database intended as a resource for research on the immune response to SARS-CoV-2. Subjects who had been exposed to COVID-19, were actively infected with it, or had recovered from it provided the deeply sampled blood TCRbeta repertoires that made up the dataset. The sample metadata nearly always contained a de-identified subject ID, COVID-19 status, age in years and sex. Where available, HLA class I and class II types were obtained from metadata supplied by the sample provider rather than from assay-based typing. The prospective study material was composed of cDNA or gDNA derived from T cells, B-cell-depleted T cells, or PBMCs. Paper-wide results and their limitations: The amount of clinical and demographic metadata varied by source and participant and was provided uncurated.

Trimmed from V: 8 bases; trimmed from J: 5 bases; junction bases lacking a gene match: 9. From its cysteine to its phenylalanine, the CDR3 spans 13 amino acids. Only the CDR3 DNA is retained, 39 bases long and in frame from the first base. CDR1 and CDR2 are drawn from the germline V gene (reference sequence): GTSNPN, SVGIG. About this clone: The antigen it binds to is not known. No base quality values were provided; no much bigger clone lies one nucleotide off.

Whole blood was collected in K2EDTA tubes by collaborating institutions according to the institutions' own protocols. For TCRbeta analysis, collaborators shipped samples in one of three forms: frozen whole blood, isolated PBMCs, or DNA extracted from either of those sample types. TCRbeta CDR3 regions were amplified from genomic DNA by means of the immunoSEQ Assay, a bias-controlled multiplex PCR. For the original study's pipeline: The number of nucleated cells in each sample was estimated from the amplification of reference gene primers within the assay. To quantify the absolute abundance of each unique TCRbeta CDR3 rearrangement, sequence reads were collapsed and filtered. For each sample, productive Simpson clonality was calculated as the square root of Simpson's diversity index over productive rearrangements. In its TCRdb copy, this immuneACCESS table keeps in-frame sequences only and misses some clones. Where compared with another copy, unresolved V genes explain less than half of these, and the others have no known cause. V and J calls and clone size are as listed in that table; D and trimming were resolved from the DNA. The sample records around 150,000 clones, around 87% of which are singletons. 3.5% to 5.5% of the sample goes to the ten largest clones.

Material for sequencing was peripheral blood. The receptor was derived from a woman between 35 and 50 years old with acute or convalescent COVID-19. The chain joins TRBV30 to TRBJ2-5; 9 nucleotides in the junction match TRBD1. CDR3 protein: CAGTRDREETQYF. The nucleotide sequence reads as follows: TGTGCCGGGACCCGGGACAGGGAGGAGACCCAGTACTTC.